The TCR beta chain described here comes from a study of T cell responses to AZD1222 COVID-19 vaccine. At the level of the study: Second doses that came at about 4 or about 12 weeks were put together.

This table comes from immunoSEQ multiplex PCR, and its TCRdb copy is limited to in-frame clones, with some not included. The sample lists about 73,000 clones; approximately 90% were seen once. The sequence came from an adult in good health. The starting material was peripheral blood, obtained on day 0 of AZD1222 vaccination.

CDR3 sequence: CASSSSISSYNEQFF. The CDR3 DNA reads as TGTGCCAGCAGTTCCTCGATCAGCTCCTACAATGAGCAGTTCTTC. The rearrangement links TRBV7-9 to TRBJ2-1, with no clear D. The germline V and J ends were trimmed by 6 bases and 0 bases, with 12 bases remaining between them. This CDR3 spans 15 amino acids. CDR1 is SEHNR, CDR2 FQNEAQ, per germline (reference sequence).